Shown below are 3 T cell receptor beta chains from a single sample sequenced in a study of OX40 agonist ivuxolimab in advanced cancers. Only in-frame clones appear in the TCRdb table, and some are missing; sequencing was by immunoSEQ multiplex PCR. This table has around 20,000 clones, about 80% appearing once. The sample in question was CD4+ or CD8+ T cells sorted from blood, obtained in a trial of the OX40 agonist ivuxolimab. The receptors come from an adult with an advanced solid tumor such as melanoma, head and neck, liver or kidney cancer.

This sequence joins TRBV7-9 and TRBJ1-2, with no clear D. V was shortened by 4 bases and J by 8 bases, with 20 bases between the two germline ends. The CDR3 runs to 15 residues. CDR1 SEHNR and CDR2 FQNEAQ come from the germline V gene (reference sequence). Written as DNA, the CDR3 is TGTGCCAGCAGCTCCTCAGTGGGGTCGGGTGAGGGCTACACCTTC. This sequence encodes CASSSSVGSGEGYTF. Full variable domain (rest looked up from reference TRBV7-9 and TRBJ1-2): DTGVSQNPRHKITKRGQNVTFRCDPISEHNRLYWYRQTLGQGPEFLTYFQNEAQLEKSRLLSDRFSAERPKGSFSTLEIQRTEQGDSAMYLCASSSSVGSGEGYTFGSGTRLTVV.

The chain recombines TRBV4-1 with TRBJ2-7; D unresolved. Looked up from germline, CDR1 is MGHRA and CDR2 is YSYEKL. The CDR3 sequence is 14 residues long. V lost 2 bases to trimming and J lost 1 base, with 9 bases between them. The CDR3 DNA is TGCGCCAGCAGCCAAAGGCAGGCATCCTACGAGCAGTACTTC. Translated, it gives CASSQRQASYEQYF.

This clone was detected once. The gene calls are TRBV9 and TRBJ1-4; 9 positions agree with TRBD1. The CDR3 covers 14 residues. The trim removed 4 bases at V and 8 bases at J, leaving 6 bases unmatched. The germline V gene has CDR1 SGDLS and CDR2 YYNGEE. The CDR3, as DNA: TGTGCCAGCAGCCTCTATGACAGGGGGGAAAAACTGTTTTTT. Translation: CASSLYDRGEKLFF. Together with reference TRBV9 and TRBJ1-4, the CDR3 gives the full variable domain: DSGVTQTPKHLITATGQRVTLRCSPRSGDLSVYWYQQSLDQGLQFLIQYYNGEERAKGNILERFSAQQFPDLHSELNLSSLELGDSALYFCASSLYDRGEKLFFGSGTQLSVL.